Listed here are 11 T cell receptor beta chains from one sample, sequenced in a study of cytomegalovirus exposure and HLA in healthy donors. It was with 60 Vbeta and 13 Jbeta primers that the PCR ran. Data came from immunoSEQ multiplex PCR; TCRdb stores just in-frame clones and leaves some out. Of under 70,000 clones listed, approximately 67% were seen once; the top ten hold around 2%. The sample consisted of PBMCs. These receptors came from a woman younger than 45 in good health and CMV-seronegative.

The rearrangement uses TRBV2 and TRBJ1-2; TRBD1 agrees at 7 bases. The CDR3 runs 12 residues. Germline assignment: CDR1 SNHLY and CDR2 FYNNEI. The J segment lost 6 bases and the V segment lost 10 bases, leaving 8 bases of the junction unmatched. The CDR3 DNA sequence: TGTGCCACCCTACAGGGGACAGATGGCTACACCTTC. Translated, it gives CATLQGTDGYTF. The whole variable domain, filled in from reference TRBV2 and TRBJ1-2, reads EPEVTQTPSHQVTQMGQEVILRCVPISNHLYFYWYRQILGQKVEFLVSFYNNEISEKSEIFDDQFSVERPDGSNFTLKIRSTKLEDSAMYFCATLQGTDGYTFGSGTRLTVV.

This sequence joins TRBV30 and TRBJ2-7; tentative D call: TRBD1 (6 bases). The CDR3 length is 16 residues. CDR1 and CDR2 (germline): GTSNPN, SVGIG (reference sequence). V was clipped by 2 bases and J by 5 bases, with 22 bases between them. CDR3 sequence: CAWSTPPTGPSNEQYF. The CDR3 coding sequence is TGTGCCTGGAGTACCCCTCCGACAGGCCCCTCGAACGAGCAGTACTTC.

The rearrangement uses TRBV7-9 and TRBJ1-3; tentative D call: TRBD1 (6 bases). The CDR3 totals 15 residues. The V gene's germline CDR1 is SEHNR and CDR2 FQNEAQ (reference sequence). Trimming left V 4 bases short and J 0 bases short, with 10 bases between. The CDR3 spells CASSYWTDSGNTIYF. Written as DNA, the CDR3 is TGTGCCAGCAGCTACTGGACAGACTCTGGAAACACCATATATTTT.

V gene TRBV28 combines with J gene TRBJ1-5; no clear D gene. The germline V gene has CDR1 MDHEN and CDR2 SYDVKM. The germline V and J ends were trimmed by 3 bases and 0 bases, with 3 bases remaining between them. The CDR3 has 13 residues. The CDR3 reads CASSFNSNQPQHF. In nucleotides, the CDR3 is TGTGCCAGCAGTTTTAATAGCAATCAGCCCCAGCATTTT.

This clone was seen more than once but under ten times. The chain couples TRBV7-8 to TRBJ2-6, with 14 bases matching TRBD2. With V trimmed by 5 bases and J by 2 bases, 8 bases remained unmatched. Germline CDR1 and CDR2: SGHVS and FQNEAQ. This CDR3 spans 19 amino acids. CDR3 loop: CASSLTSGGGFTGANVLTF. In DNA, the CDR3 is TGTGCCAGCAGCCTGACTAGCGGGGGGGGGTTCACTGGGGCCAACGTCCTGACTTTC.

CDR3 DNA sequence: TGTGCCAGCAGCCCGACCCGGACAGGCCATGGGGAGCAGTTCTTC. It codes for CASSPTRTGHGEQFF. This chain joins TRBV5-4 and TRBJ2-1; TRBD1 agrees at 7 bases. V lost 4 bases, J lost 10 bases, and 14 bases stayed unmatched. Germline values: CDR1 SGHNT, CDR2 YYREEE (reference sequence). This CDR3 spans 15 amino acids.

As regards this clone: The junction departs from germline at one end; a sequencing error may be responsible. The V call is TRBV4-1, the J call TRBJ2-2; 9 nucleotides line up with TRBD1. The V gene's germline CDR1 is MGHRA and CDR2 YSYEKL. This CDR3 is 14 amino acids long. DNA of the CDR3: TGTGCCAGCAGCCGACAGGGGGTGACCGGGGAGCTGTTTTTT. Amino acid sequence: CASSRQGVTGELFF.

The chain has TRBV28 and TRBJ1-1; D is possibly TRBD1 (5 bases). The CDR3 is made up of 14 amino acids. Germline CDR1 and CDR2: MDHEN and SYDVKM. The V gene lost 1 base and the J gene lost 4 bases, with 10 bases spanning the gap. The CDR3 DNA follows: TGTGCCAGCAGTTTATTACCCGGGGGCACTGAAGCTTTCTTT. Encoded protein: CASSLLPGGTEAFF.

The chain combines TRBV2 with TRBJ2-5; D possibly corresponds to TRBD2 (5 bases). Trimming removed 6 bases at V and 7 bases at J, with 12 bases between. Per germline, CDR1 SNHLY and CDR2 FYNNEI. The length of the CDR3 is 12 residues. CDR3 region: CASRAGPGTQYF. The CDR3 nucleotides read TGTGCCAGCAGGGCGGGTCCAGGGACCCAGTACTTC.

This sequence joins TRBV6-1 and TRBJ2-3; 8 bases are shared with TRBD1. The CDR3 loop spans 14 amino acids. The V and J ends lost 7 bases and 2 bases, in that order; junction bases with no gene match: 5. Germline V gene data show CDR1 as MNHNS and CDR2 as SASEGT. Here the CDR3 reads CASTGQGITDTQYF. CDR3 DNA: TGTGCCAGCACTGGACAGGGAATCACAGATACGCAGTATTTT.

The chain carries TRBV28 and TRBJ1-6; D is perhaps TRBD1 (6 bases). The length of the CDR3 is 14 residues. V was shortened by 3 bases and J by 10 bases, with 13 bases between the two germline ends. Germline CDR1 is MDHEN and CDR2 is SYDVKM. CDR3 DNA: TGTGCCAGCAGTTTTAGGTCGGGGACATCACCCCTCCACTTT. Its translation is CASSFRSGTSPLHF.